A selection of T cell receptor beta chains follows, all from one sample in a study of T cell responses to AZD1222 COVID-19 vaccine. TCRdb's table, derived via immunoSEQ multiplex PCR, lists solely in-frame clones and lacks some. The data hold about 110,000 clones, with around 81% observed a single time. Sequences were derived from peripheral blood, sampled on day 0 of AZD1222 vaccination. The receptors originated from an adult in good health. Each CDR3 is given with its conserved first and last residue. The D gene is left open where the match is weak. The size field is filled for only some rows; it gives once, few, many or a size class.

J: TRBJ1-4
D: TRBD1
size: -
V: TRBV3-1/TRBV3-2
CDR3: CASSSRGQEYEKLFF
DNA: TGTGCCAGCAGCTCCCGAGGACAGGAGTATGAAAAACTGTTTTTT

J: TRBJ1-2
D: -
size: -
V: TRBV28
CDR3: CASSLGGAYGYTF
DNA: TGTGCCAGCAGTTTAGGGGGGGCCTATGGCTACACCTTC

J: TRBJ2-7
D: -
size: once
V: TRBV23-1
CDR3: CASSHPTPGPKSYEQYF
DNA: TGCGCCAGCAGTCACCCAACCCCCGGGCCCAAGTCCTACGAGCAGTACTTC

J: TRBJ2-1
D: TRBD2
size: -
V: TRBV6-4
CDR3: CASTRTSGGYETYNEQFF
DNA: TGTGCCAGCACCCGGACTAGCGGGGGGTACGAAACCTACAATGAGCAGTTCTTC

J: TRBJ1-5
D: -
size: once
V: TRBV19
CDR3: CASSIGPYGNQPQHF
DNA: TGTGCCAGTAGTATAGGTCCTTATGGGAATCAGCCCCAGCATTTT

J: TRBJ1-3
D: -
size: once
V: TRBV11-2
CDR3: CASSRDIVSGNTIYF
DNA: TGTGCCAGCAGCCGGGACATCGTCTCTGGAAACACCATATATTTT

J: TRBJ2-1
D: TRBD2
size: once
V: TRBV6-4
CDR3: CASRPFSSGRGGYNEQFF
DNA: TGTGCCAGCAGACCCTTCTCTAGCGGGAGAGGGGGCTACAATGAGCAGTTCTTC

J: TRBJ1-5
D: -
size: -
V: TRBV24-1
CDR3: CATSMGRQPQHF
DNA: TGTGCCACCAGTATGGGGCGTCAGCCCCAGCATTTT

J: TRBJ2-7
D: TRBD1
size: -
V: TRBV6-2/TRBV6-3
CDR3: CASSRDRVKYEQYF
DNA: TGTGCCAGCAGTCGGGACAGGGTCAAATACGAGCAGTACTTC

J: TRBJ2-2
D: -
size: few
V: TRBV7-6
CDR3: CASSSGTVNTGELFF
DNA: TGTGCCAGCAGCTCCGGGACGGTCAACACCGGGGAGCTGTTTTTT

J: TRBJ1-6
D: -
size: -
V: TRBV7-2
CDR3: CASSLQGSASPLHF
DNA: TGTGCCAGCAGCCTACAGGGAAGTGCCTCACCCCTCCACTTT

J: TRBJ2-1
D: -
size: once
V: TRBV28
CDR3: CASTSRGGGLYNEQFF
DNA: TGTGCCAGCACCTCGCGAGGGGGAGGGCTCTACAATGAGCAGTTCTTC

J: TRBJ1-5
D: -
size: -
V: TRBV19
CDR3: CASSMGWAKPQHF
DNA: TGTGCCAGTAGTATGGGTTGGGCCAAGCCCCAGCATTTT

J: TRBJ1-2
D: -
size: -
V: TRBV7-8
CDR3: CASSLRAQSYGYTF
DNA: TGTGCCAGCAGCCTCAGGGCACAGTCCTATGGCTACACCTTC

J: TRBJ2-5
D: -
size: -
V: TRBV7-3
CDR3: CASSPWGKGETQYF
DNA: TGTGCCAGCAGCCCGTGGGGGAAGGGAGAGACCCAGTACTTC

J: TRBJ2-7
D: TRBD2
size: -
V: TRBV28
CDR3: CASSQLRGGRTYEQYF
DNA: TGTGCCAGCAGCCAACTAAGGGGCGGGAGGACCTACGAGCAGTACTTC

J: TRBJ1-2
D: -
size: -
V: TRBV6-6
CDR3: CASSNSAGTNYGYTF
DNA: TGTGCCAGCAGTAACTCGGCCGGAACAAACTATGGCTACACCTTC

J: TRBJ2-1
D: TRBD2
size: -
V: TRBV4-1
CDR3: CASSLPTSGGSYNEQFF
DNA: TGCGCCAGCAGCCTTCCTACTAGCGGGGGATCCTACAATGAGCAGTTCTTC

J: TRBJ1-6
D: -
size: -
V: TRBV6-5
CDR3: CASRERGHNSPLHF
DNA: TGTGCCAGCAGGGAGCGGGGGCATAATTCACCCCTCCACTTT

J: TRBJ2-7
D: TRBD1
size: once
V: TRBV3-1/TRBV3-2
CDR3: CASSLGTGRYEQYF
DNA: TGTGCCAGCAGCCTTGGGACAGGGAGGTACGAGCAGTACTTC

J: TRBJ2-7
D: -
size: -
V: TRBV5-1
CDR3: CASSLASSYEQYF
DNA: TGCGCCAGCAGCTTGGCTAGCAGCTACGAGCAGTACTTC

J: TRBJ1-6
D: -
size: -
V: TRBV7-6
CDR3: CASSQNRDHNSPLHF
DNA: TGTGCCAGCAGCCAAAACAGGGATCACAATTCACCCCTCCACTTT

J: TRBJ2-2
D: -
size: few
V: TRBV27
CDR3: CASRPIGETGELFF
DNA: TGTGCCAGCAGACCTATAGGAGAGACCGGGGAGCTGTTTTTT

J: TRBJ1-6
D: TRBD1
size: -
V: TRBV30
CDR3: CAWSGQGDSPLHF
DNA: TGTGCCTGGAGTGGACAGGGGGATTCACCCCTCCACTTT

J: TRBJ1-4
D: -
size: -
V: TRBV6-6
CDR3: CASSRVSANEKLFF
DNA: TGTGCCAGCAGCCGGGTCAGTGCTAATGAAAAACTGTTTTTT

J: TRBJ1-5
D: -
size: -
V: TRBV5-1
CDR3: CASSLAINQPQHF
DNA: TGCGCCAGCAGCTTGGCCATTAATCAGCCCCAGCATTTT

J: TRBJ1-2
D: TRBD1
size: once
V: TRBV6-5
CDR3: CASSYVRTGGHYGYTF
DNA: TGTGCCAGCAGTTATGTACGGACAGGGGGACACTATGGCTACACCTTC

J: TRBJ1-6
D: -
size: medium-sized
V: TRBV21-1
CDR3: CASSNLGTGRTPLHF
DNA: TGTGCCAGCAGCAATTTGGGAACCGGGAGGACACCCCTCCACTTT

J: TRBJ1-4
D: -
size: -
V: TRBV25-1
CDR3: CASSATGTPNEKLFF
DNA: TGTGCCAGCAGTGCTACCGGGACACCGAATGAAAAACTGTTTTTT

J: TRBJ2-3
D: -
size: -
V: TRBV6-2/TRBV6-3
CDR3: CASSYYDSDTQYF
DNA: TGTGCCAGCAGTTATTACGACTCAGATACGCAGTATTTT

J: TRBJ1-2
D: -
size: -
V: TRBV5-6
CDR3: CASSPRTLGYGYTF
DNA: TGTGCCAGCAGCCCACGGACACTGGGCTATGGCTACACCTTC

J: TRBJ1-6
D: -
size: -
V: TRBV4-3
CDR3: CASSQDTPLYLGDSPLHF
DNA: TGCGCCAGCAGCCAAGACACGCCTTTATATCTAGGGGATTCACCCCTCCACTTT